This T cell receptor beta chain derives from a study of blood T cell repertoires in COVID-19. Study in general: T cells, B-cell-depleted T cells, or PBMCs provided the cDNA or gDNA that served as material.

Germline loops: CDR1 LNHDA, CDR2 SQIVND (reference sequence). CDR3 length equals 16 residues. Trimming took off 6 bases at V and 7 bases at J, with 21 bases between the two ends. Under the authors' procedure: Estimation of nucleated cell counts was performed using reference gene primer amplification. The data were produced by immunoSEQ multiplex PCR, yet TCRdb's version contains in-frame clones alone and is incomplete. The V and J calls and clone size are taken from that table; D and trimming were inferred from the DNA. The sample includes 45,000 to 65,000 clones, approximately 88% seen only once; the top ten take roughly a tenth.

The TCR sequence derives from a man in his thirties or forties with COVID-19, enrolled during active disease. The chain couples TRBV19 to TRBJ2-2; possible D gene TRBD1, 5 bases. Sequencing was carried out using peripheral blood. The DNA of the CDR3 is TGTGCCAGTAGAAACCGCTGGGGAAGGGGCCTCGGGGAGCTGTTTTTT. Its protein product is CASRNRWGRGLGELFF. Full variable domain (missing parts from reference TRBV19 and TRBJ2-2): DGGITQSPKYLFRKEGQNVTLSCEQNLNHDAMYWYRQDPGQGLRLIYYSQIVNDFQKGDIAEGYSVSREKKESFPLTVTSAQKNPTAFYLCASRNRWGRGLGELFFGEGSRLTVL.